Reported below is one T cell receptor (beta chain). This entry belongs to a study of OX40 agonist ivuxolimab in advanced cancers. Study overall: Subjects had a mean age of roughly 60 years, with a range of roughly 20 to 79; more than 75% were male.

Using immunoSEQ multiplex PCR, the repertoire was profiled, and TCRdb retains in-frame clones only, with some absent. The repertoire holds roughly 49,000 clones, with approximately 88% as singletons. The CDR3 extends over 15 amino acids. The trim removed 1 base at V and 5 bases at J, leaving 6 bases unmatched. Germline V gene sequence: CDR1 LNHDA, CDR2 SQIVND (reference sequence). People who had autoimmune disease history or systemic immunosuppression were excluded. The chain joins TRBV19 to TRBJ2-7; the match to TRBD1 covers 9 bases. Here the sequenced sample was CD4+ or CD8+ T cells sorted from blood, taken in a trial of the OX40 agonist ivuxolimab. This TCR derives from an adult with an advanced solid tumor such as melanoma, head and neck, liver or kidney cancer. This CDR3 reads CASSIGPGQGDEQYF. CDR3 in DNA: TGTGCCAGTAGTATAGGGCCGGGACAGGGCGACGAGCAGTACTTC.